What follows is one T cell receptor beta chain and its context. The target of this receptor is not known. No clone much larger than this one lies a single base away; base qualities are absent. Hyperthyroidism patients were newly diagnosed, had a disease duration of under 2 months, and were aged 18 to 65 years. Any patient with an uncontrolled infection, another autoimmune disease, pregnancy or lactation was excluded. Diagnoses were established on the basis of clinical symptoms, serum thyroxine and TRAb, thyroid ultrasound, and orbital computed tomography. For progressor patients, blood was drawn at the first diagnosis of hyperthyroidism, before any ophthalmopathy symptoms had appeared. Ficoll-Paque density gradient centrifugation was used to isolate PBMCs from about 9.4 ml of fresh peripheral blood. Patients classed as progressors first received a Graves' hyperthyroidism diagnosis and then went on to develop ophthalmopathy during follow-up. Total RNA was extracted using Trizol reagent, and RNA quality was assessed on an Agilent 2100 Bioanalyzer.

The source of the sample is a study of T cells in Graves' hyperthyroidism and ophthalmopathy (dated by TCRdb to between 2019 and 2020). Describing the broader study: Peripheral blood was collected at initial diagnosis, before any treatment. A discovery cohort of 95 to 100 patients, approximately 44 with Graves' ophthalmopathy and approximately 55 with stable Graves' hyperthyroidism, was used to find distinguishing TCR V-J signatures. An independent validation cohort of some 18 hyperthyroidism patients and 17 patients who later progressed to ophthalmopathy tested prospective prediction of ophthalmopathy. For training and testing, the 80 to 100 patients in the discovery cohort were randomly divided in a 7:3 ratio. The study also compared thyroid tissue and blood T-cell repertoires from five or six Graves' hyperthyroidism patients. After blood sampling, hyperthyroidism patients were treated with methimazole at a starting dose of 30 mg daily, and ophthalmopathy patients were treated with high-dose intravenous methylprednisolone. The paper reports TCR Vbeta CDR3 sequencing of over 120 peripheral blood samples: 40 or so ophthalmopathy, under 80 hyperthyroidism and around 17 progressor patients.

Amplification of TCR beta CDR3 regions was carried out from RNA transcripts. For the first round of RT-PCR on the TCR CDR3, the HTBI primer set was used together with the Qiagen OneStep RT-PCR kit. Libraries were constructed in a second round of multiplex PCR, after which size selection and purification were carried out. Libraries were sequenced paired-end with 100 bp reads on an Illumina HiSeq2000. In the source study's methods: SOAPnuke was used to process the raw data, removing reads that contained adapters or uncalled bases, had a mean Phred below 15, or lacked an exact match to the constant primer or identifier. COPE v1.2.5 was used to merge the high-quality paired reads, and each unique nucleotide sequence was defined as a clonotype. MiTCR v1.1 was used to align clonotypes to the IMGT TRBV, TRBD and TRBJ reference segments. The analysis was restricted to V-J combinations with a frequency above 0.0001, which together covered roughly 99% of the repertoires. The TCS score was defined as the ratio of F50 (clonal expansion) to E x V (chaos), calculated using BLOSUM62-based TCRdist between CDR3 peptides within each V-J. Welch's t-statistics and random forest reduced around 550 V-J features to 10 to 15, which were used in a naive Bayes classifier (R e1071). Using fastp trimming at Q25 and MiXCR clonotype assembly, TCRdb reanalyzed the public sequencing data and kept in-frame beta chains. Each CDR3 protein appears once, grouped with its most common genes and DNA. What appears here as the V and J calls and clone size reflects TCRdb's work, not the paper's. This sample is represented by fewer than 300,000 distinct CDR3 sequences; approximately 26% of them were singletons. About 30% of the sample goes to the ten largest clones.

The study at large found these results: Ophthalmopathy was separated from stable hyperthyroidism by a 13 V-J signature model, with 85% to 90% sensitivity and roughly 84% specificity obtained in cross-validation and 80%/75% obtained in testing. Most expanded thyroid clonotypes (frequency above 0.001) were also found in blood, which suggests that blood repertoires may mirror thyroid immune responses. No statistical method was used to fix the sample size in advance, and group allocation was not hidden from the investigators. In validation, the model predicted progression to ophthalmopathy a median of 6.5 months before onset, with 70% to 71% sensitivity and 72.22% specificity.

From a lookup of the germline V gene, CDR1 and CDR2 are MNHEY and SVGAGI. The CDR3 sequence holds 12 residues, the cysteine and phenylalanine included. The DNA shown is the 36-base CDR3, in frame from base 1. Relative to germline, V is 5 bases shorter and J is 8 bases shorter, with 12 bases between their ends. The chain uses TRBV6-5 and TRBJ1-2; the D gene is perhaps TRBD1, on 6 matching bases. Specimen: blood. The receptor's source is a middle-aged man with Graves' hyperthyroidism that later progressed to Graves' ophthalmopathy. The CDR3 reads as follows: CASSLQGRGYTF. Here is the DNA: TGTGCCAGCAGTCTACAGGGACGGGGCTACACCTTC.